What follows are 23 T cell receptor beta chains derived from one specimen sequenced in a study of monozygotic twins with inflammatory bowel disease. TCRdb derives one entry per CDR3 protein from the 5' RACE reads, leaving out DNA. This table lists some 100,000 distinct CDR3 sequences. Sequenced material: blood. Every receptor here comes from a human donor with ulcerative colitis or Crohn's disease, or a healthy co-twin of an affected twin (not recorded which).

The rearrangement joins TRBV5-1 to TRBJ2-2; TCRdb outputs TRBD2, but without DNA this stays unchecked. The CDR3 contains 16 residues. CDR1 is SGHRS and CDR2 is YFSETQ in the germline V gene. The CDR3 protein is CASSPRLAESTGELFF.

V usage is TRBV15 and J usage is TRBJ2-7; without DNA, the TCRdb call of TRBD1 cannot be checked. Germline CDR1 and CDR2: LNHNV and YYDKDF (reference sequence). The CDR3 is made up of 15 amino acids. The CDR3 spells CATSRDPPYDYEQYF.

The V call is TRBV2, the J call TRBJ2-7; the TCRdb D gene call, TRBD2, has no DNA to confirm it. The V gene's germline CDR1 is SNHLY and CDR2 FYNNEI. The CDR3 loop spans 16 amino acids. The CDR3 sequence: CASSGGLAGRNDEQYF.

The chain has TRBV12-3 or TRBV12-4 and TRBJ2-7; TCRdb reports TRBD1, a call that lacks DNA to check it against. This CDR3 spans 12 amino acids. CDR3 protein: CASRTGSGRQYF.

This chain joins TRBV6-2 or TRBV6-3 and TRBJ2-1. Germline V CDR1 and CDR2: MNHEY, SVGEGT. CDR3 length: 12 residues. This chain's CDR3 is CASDLGSNEQFF.

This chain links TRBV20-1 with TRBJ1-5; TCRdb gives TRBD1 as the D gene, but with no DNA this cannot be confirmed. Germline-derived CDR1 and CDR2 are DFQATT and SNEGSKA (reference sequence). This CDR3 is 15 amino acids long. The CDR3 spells CSARTDDNSNQPQHF.

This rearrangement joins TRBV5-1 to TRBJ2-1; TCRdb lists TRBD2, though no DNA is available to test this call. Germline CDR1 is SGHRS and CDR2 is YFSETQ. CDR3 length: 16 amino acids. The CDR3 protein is CASSHRTSGVLDEQFF.

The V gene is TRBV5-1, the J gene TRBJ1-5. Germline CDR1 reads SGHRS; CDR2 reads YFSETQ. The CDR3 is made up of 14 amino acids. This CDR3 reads CASSPRGGNQPQHF.

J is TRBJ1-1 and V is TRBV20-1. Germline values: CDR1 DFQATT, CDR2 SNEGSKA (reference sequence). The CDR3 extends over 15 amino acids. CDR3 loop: CSARDRRFNNPEAFF.

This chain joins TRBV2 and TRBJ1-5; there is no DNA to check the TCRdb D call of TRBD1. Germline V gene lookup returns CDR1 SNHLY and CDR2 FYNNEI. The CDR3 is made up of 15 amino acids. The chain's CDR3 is CASRLRTGGNQPQHF.

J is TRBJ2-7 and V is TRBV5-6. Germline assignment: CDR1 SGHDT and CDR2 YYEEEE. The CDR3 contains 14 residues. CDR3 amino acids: CASSLGHSGYEQYF.

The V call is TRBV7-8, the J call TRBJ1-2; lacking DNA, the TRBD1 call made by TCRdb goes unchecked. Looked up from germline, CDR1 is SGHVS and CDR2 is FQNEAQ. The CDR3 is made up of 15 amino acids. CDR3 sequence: CASSWGADTNYGYTF.

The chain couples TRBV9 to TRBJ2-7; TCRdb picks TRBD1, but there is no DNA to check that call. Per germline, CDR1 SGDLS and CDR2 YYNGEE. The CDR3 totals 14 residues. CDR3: CASSLGQGLGEQYF.

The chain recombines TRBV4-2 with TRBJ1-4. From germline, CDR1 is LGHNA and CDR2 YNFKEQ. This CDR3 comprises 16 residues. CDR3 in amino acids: CASSSTRGATNEKLFF.

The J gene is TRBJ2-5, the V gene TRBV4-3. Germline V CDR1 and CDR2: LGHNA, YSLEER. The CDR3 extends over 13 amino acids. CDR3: CASSHVWGETQYF.

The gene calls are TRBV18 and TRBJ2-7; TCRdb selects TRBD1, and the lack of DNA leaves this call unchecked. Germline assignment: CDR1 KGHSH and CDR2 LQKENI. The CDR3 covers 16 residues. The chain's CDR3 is CASSPRGTGARYEQYF.

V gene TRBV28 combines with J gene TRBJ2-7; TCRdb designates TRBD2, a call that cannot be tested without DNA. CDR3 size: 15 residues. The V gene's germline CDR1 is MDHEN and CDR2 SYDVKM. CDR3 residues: CASSAGLAHEGEQYF. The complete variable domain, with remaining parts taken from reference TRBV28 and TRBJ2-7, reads DVKVTQSSRYLVKRTGEKVFLECVQDMDHENMFWYRQDPGLGLRLIYFSYDVKMKEKGDIPEGYSVSREKKERFSLILESASTNQTSMYLCASSAGLAHEGEQYFGPGTRLTVT.

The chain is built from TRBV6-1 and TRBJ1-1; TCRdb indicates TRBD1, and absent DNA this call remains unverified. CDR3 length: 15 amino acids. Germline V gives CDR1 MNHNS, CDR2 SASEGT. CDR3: CASIQGGAGNTEAFF.

The CDR3 is CASGSPSSRDSFF. The V call is TRBV12-3 or TRBV12-4, the J call TRBJ2-7; the D call of TRBD1 rests on TCRdb alone, since no DNA is present to check it. The CDR3 has 13 residues.

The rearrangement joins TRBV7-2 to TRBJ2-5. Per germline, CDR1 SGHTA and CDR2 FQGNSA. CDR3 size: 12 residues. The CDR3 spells CASSLAKAAQYF.

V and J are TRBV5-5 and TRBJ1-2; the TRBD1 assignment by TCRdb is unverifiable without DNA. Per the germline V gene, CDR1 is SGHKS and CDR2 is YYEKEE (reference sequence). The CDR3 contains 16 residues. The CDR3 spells CASSWVGTPTNYGYTF.

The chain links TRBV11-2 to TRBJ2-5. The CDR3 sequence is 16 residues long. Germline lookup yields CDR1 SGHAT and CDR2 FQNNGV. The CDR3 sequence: CASSLRLAVIQETQYF.

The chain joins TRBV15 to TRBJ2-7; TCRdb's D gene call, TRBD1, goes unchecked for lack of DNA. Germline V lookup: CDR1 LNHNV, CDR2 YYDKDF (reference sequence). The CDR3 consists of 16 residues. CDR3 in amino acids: CATSPRDNPSSYEQYF.